This record looks at one TCR beta chain sequence and its context. J gave up 2 bases and V 2 bases, and 5 bases lay outside the gene matches. Per the germline V gene, CDR1 is SGHNT and CDR2 is YYREEE (reference sequence). The CDR3 runs to 15 residues. This sample is part of a study of blood T cell repertoires in COVID-19. Study at large: Samples of COVID-19 (acute and convalescent) were obtained from the United States, Italy and Spain. PBMCs, B-cell-depleted T cells, or T cells were the source of the cDNA or gDNA that made up the material.

Original processing methods: Using reference gene primer amplification, nucleated cell counts were estimated. Repertoires were generated with immunoSEQ multiplex PCR, while TCRdb's copy carries only in-frame clones and drops some. The V and J calls and clone size were taken over from that table, and D and trimming were inferred from the DNA. The sample lists about 120,000 clones, around three quarters seen once, with roughly 4% in the top ten. The TCR was taken from a woman older than 75 with acute or convalescent COVID-19. The sample comprised peripheral blood. This chain connects TRBV5-4 to TRBJ2-3; 7 bases are shared with TRBD2. CDR3 loop: CASSFSSGNTDTQYF. The CDR3 DNA follows: TGTGCCAGCAGCTTCTCTAGCGGAAACACAGATACGCAGTATTTT. Looking up the rest from reference TRBV5-4 and TRBJ2-3 gives the full variable domain: ETGVTQSPTHLIKTRGQQVTLRCSSQSGHNTVSWYQQALGQGPQFIFQYYREEENGRGNFPPRFSGLQFPNYSSELNVNALELDDSALYLCASSFSSGNTDTQYFGPGTRLTVL.